This T cell receptor (beta chain) was profiled in a study of regulatory T cells in long-lasting Graves disease. Study in general: Antithyroid drug intake by newly diagnosed Graves' patients had lasted under 3 months.

Building of the TCR beta libraries involved iRepertoire HTBI primers and Arm-PCR of CDR3 regions. Using its own MiXCR run on the multiplex PCR reads, TCRdb lists one record per CDR3 protein. The data hold fewer than 650,000 distinct CDR3 sequences, with 15% to 20% observed a single time. CDR3 length: 15 amino acids. V trimming: 5 bases; J trimming: 7 bases; junction bases outside the gene matches: 7. The time point denotes: newly diagnosed GD, antithyroid drugs for less than 3 months. PBMC-extracted RNA yielded the TCR library. A further study also used this sample, focusing on T cells in Graves' hyperthyroidism and ophthalmopathy. That study adds: Stable Graves' hyperthyroidism denoted no ophthalmopathy progression over 18 months.

The starting material was peripheral blood mononuclear cells (PBMCs), obtained at new diagnosis, from a patient treated with antithyroid drugs. The chain is built from TRBV12-3 or TRBV12-4 and TRBJ1-5; TRBD1 agrees at 11 bases. The clonotype originates from a man younger than 35 with Graves disease. CDR3 loop: CASSQRDRGGQPQHF. For the CDR3, the DNA is TGTGCCAGCAGTCAGCGGGACAGGGGGGGGCAGCCCCAGCATTTT.